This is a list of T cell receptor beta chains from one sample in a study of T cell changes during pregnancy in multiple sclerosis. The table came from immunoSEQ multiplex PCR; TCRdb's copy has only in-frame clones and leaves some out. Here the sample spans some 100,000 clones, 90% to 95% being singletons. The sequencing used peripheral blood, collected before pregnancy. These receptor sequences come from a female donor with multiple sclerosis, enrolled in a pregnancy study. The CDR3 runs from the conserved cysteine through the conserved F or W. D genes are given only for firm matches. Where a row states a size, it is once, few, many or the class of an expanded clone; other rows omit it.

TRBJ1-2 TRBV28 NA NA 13 CASMPGILDGYTF TGTGCCAGCATGCCAGGGATTCTCGATGGCTACACCTTC
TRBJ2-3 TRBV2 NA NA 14 CASSDGGFTDTQYF TGTGCCAGCAGTGACGGGGGATTCACAGATACGCAGTATTTT
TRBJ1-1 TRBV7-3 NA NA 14 CASSSQPREGQAFF TGTGCCAGCAGCTCACAGCCGCGCGAGGGCCAAGCTTTCTTT
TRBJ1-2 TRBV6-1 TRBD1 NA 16 CASSEAEGAPSYGYTF TGTGCCAGCAGTGAAGCGGAGGGGGCGCCGAGCTATGGCTACACCTTC
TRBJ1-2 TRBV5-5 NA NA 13 CASSPWGEGGYTF TGTGCCAGCAGCCCCTGGGGGGAGGGTGGCTACACCTTC
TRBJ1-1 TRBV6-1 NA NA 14 CASSEAGRDTEAFF TGTGCCAGCAGTGAGGCAGGGCGAGACACTGAAGCTTTCTTT
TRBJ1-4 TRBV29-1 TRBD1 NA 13 CSAWDRFNEKLFF TGCAGCGCCTGGGACAGGTTTAATGAAAAACTGTTTTTT
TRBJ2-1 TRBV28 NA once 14 CASSLAQGPLEQFF TGTGCCAGCAGCCTGGCTCAGGGGCCTCTTGAGCAGTTCTTC
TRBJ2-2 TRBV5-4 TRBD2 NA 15 CASSHSGRASGELFF TGTGCCAGCAGCCATAGCGGGAGGGCCTCCGGGGAGCTGTTTTTT
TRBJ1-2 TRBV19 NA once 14 CASSIGPGASGYTF TGTGCCAGTAGTATCGGGCCAGGGGCTTCTGGCTACACCTTC
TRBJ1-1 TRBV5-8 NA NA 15 CASSFGSFMNTEAFF TGTGCCAGCAGCTTCGGGTCCTTTATGAACACTGAAGCTTTCTTT
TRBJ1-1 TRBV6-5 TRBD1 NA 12 CASRRTGSEAFF TGTGCCAGCAGGCGGACAGGGTCTGAAGCTTTCTTT
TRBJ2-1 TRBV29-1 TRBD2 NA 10 CSAGGAEQFF TGCAGCGCCGGGGGGGCCGAGCAGTTCTTC
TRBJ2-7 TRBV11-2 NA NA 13 CASSLDGSYEQYF TGTGCCAGCAGCTTAGACGGCTCCTACGAGCAGTACTTC
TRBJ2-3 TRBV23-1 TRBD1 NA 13 CASYRGSTDTQYF TGCGCCAGCTACAGGGGCAGCACAGATACGCAGTATTTT
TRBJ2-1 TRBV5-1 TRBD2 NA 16 CASSLAPSGGYNEQFF TGCGCCAGCAGCTTGGCCCCTAGCGGGGGATACAATGAGCAGTTCTTC
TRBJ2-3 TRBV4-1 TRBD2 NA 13 CASSEEVLAGANF TGCGCCAGCAGCGAAGAGGTACTAGCGGGAGCGAATTTT
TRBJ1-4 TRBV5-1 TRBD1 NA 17 CASSVGDRGPTWEKLFF TGCGCCAGCAGCGTGGGGGACAGGGGGCCCACATGGGAAAAACTGTTTTTT
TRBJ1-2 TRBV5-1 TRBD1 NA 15 CASSLEGQINYGYTF TGCGCCAGCAGCTTGGAGGGACAGATAAACTATGGCTACACCTTC
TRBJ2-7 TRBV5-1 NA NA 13 CASSLAYTYEQYF TGCGCCAGCAGCTTAGCTTATACCTACGAGCAGTACTTC
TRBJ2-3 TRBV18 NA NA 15 CASSPSHHQADTQYF TGTGCCAGCTCACCCTCACACCACCAGGCCGATACGCAGTATTTT
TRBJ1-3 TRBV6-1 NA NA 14 CASSDDTTGNTIYF TGTGCCAGCAGTGACGACACAACTGGAAACACCATATATTTT
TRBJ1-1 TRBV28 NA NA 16 CASSFFARDKNTEAFF TGTGCCAGCAGTTTCTTTGCACGGGACAAGAACACTGAAGCTTTCTTT
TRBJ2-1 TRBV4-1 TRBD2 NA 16 CASSFRLAGATGEQFF TGCGCCAGCAGCTTCCGACTAGCGGGAGCGACAGGTGAGCAGTTCTTC
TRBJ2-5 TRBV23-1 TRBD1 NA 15 CASSLGQGGRETQYF TGCGCCAGCAGTCTCGGACAGGGGGGACGGGAGACCCAGTACTTC
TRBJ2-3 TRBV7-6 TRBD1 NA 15 CASSLMTGGADTQYF TGTGCCAGCAGCTTAATGACAGGGGGGGCAGATACGCAGTATTTT
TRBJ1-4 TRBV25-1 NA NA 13 CASTRGPPEKLFF TGTGCCAGCACGCGGGGTCCCCCCGAAAAACTGTTTTTT
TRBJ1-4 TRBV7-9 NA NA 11 CATRANEKLFF TGTGCCACCCGAGCAAATGAAAAACTGTTTTTT
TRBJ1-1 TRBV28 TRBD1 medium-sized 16 CASSWGTTGPNTEAFF TGTGCCAGCAGTTGGGGGACGACAGGGCCCAACACTGAAGCTTTCTTT
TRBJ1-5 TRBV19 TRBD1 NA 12 CASDRGDRPQHF TGTGCCAGCGACAGGGGCGATCGGCCCCAGCATTTT
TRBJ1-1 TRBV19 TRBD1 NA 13 CASRTGVNTEAFF TGTGCCAGTCGAACAGGGGTGAACACTGAAGCTTTCTTT
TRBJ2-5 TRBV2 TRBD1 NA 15 CASSGGQGLEETQYF TGTGCCAGCAGTGGCGGACAGGGGTTGGAGGAGACCCAGTACTTC
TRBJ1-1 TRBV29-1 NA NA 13 CSGLNRVNTEAFF TGCAGCGGGCTGAACAGGGTGAACACTGAAGCTTTCTTT
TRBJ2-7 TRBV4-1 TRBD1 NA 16 CASSLKGGTGVHEQYF TGCGCCAGCAGCCTAAAGGGGGGGACAGGGGTCCACGAGCAGTACTTC
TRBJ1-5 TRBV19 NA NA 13 CASTQGSNQPQHF TGTGCCAGTACACAGGGTAGCAATCAGCCCCAGCATTTT
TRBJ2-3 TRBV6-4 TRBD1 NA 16 CASSAQGAISTDTQYF TGTGCCAGCAGTGCGCAGGGGGCTATTAGCACAGATACGCAGTATTTT
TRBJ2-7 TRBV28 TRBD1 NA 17 CASSFGQGRDRDDEQYF TGTGCCAGCAGTTTCGGTCAGGGGCGGGACAGGGACGACGAGCAGTACTTC
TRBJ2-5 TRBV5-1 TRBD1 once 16 CASSLLDRGPWETQYF TGCGCCAGCAGCCTCCTGGACAGGGGACCGTGGGAGACCCAGTACTTC
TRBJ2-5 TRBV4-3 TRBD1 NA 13 CASSLDREETQYF TGCGCCAGCAGTCTGGACAGGGAAGAGACCCAGTACTTC
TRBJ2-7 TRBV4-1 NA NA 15 CASSQDSGAVYEQYF TGCGCCAGCAGCCAAGATAGTGGGGCAGTGTACGAGCAGTACTTC